The clone carrying this T cell receptor (beta chain) showed up just a few times. The sample is drawn from a study of T cell repertoires in cytomegalovirus infection. In the study overall: Indications came from public TCR beta signatures; they pointed to CMV infection and to a matching HLA type.

TCRdb itself ran the reads through MiXCR, one entry per CDR3 protein. The sample yields some 160,000 distinct CDR3 sequences, under 20% seen once. Specimen: CD8+ T cells from PBMCs. This clonotype originated in a human donor in good health (CMV status not recorded). Some clones in this sample may be carry-over from other donors' samples.

The CDR3 loop reads CASSLTWTDTQYF. In DNA, the CDR3 is TGTGCCAGCAGCTTGACTTGGACAGATACGCAGTATTTT. The chain recombines TRBV7-6 with TRBJ2-3; D ambiguous. The CDR3 consists of 13 residues. Trimming took 3 bases from V and 3 from J, leaving 7 bases between them. Germline CDR1 reads SGHVS; CDR2 reads FNYEAQ.